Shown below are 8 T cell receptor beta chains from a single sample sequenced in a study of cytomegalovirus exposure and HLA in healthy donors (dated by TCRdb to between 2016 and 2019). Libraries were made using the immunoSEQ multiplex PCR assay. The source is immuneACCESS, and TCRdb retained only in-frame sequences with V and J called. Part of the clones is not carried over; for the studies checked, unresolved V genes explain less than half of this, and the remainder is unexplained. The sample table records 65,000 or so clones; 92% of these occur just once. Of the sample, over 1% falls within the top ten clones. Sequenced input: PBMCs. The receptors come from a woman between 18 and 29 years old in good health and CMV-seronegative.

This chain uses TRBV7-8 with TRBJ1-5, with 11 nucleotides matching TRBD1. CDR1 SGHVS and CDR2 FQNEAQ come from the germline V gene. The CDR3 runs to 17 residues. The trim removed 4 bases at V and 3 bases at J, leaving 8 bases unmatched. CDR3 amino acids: CASSSNFGQGANQPQHF. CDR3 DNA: TGTGCCAGCAGCTCCAATTTCGGACAGGGGGCCAATCAGCCCCAGCATTTT.

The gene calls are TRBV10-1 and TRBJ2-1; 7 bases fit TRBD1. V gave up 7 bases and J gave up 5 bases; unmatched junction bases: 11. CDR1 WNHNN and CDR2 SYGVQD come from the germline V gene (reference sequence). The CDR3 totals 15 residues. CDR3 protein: CASTTEDRSDNEQFF. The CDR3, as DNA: TGCGCCAGCACCACAGAGGACAGGAGTGACAATGAGCAGTTCTTC.

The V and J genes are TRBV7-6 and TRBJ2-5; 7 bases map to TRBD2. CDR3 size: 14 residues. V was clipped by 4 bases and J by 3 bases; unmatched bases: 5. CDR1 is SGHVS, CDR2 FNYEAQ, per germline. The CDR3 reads CASSSPGLKETQYF. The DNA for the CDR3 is TGTGCCAGCAGCTCCCCGGGACTAAAAGAGACCCAGTACTTC.

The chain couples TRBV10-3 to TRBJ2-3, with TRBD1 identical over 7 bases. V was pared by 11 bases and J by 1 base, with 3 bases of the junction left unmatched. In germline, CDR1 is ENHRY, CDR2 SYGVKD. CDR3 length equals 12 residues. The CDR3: CALGQGTDTQYF. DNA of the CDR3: TGTGCCCTCGGACAGGGCACAGATACGCAGTATTTT.

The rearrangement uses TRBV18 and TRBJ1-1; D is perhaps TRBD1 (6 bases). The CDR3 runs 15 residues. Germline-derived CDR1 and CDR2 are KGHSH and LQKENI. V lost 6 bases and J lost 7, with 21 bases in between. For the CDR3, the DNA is TGTGCCAGCTCCCCCACTACAGGGTCGAGGAATGAAGCTTTCTTT. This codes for CASSPTTGSRNEAFF. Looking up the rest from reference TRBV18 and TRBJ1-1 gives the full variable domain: NAGVMQNPRHLVRRRGQEARLRCSPMKGHSHVYWYRQLPEEGLKFMVYLQKENIIDESGMPKERFSAEFPKEGPSILRIQQVVRGDSAAYFCASSPTTGSRNEAFFGQGTRLTVV.

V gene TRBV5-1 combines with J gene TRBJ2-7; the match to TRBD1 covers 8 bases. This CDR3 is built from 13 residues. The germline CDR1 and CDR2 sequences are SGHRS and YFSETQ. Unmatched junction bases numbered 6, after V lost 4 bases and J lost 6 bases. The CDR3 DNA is TGCGCCAGCAGCCCTGGGACAGGAGGCGAGCAGTACTTC. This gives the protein CASSPGTGGEQYF.

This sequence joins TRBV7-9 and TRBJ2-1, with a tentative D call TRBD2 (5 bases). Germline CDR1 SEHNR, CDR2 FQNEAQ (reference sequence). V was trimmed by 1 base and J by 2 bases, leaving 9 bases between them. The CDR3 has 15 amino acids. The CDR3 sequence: CASSLDGRPYNEQFF. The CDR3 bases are TGTGCCAGCAGCTTAGATGGGAGACCCTACAATGAGCAGTTCTTC.

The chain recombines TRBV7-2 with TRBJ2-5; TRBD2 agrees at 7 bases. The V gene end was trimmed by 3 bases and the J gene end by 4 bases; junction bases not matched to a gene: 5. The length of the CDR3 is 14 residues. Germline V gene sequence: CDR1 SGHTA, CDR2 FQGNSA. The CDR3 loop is CASSFSGGGETQYF. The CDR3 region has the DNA TGTGCCAGCAGCTTTTCTGGCGGGGGAGAGACCCAGTACTTC.